This T cell receptor beta chain was sequenced in a study of shared clonotypes between healthy human individuals. This CDR3 comprises 14 residues. With 2 bases removed from V and 4 bases from J, the gap between germline ends came to 9 bases. Germline CDR1 and CDR2: SEHNR and FQNEAQ (reference sequence). CD4+ cells yielded CD45RA+ naive and CD45RA-negative memory subsets. Per sorted-subset replicate PCR, input was around 200 ng DNA, representing around 28,000 T cell genomes. Libraries were prepared by immunoSEQ multiplex PCR; TCRdb keeps only in-frame clonotypes and omits some of them. The sample lists 190,000 or so clones; approximately 60% were seen once.

This sequence originates from a man younger than 45 in good health. The chain couples TRBV7-9 to TRBJ2-1; TRBD1 might be the D (5 bases). The sequenced material came from memory CD4+ T cells sorted from blood. The subset here: CD45RA-negative fraction. CDR3 in DNA: TGTGCCAGCAGCTTAAAGCAGGGTTACAATGAGCAGTTCTTC. It yields the protein CASSLKQGYNEQFF. The full variable domain, completed using reference TRBV7-9 and TRBJ2-1, is DTGVSQNPRHKITKRGQNVTFRCDPISEHNRLYWYRQTLGQGPEFLTYFQNEAQLEKSRLLSDRFSAERPKGSFSTLEIQRTEQGDSAMYLCASSLKQGYNEQFFGPGTRLTVL.